The entry below describes one T cell receptor (beta chain). CDR3 length: 15 residues. Germline V gene sequence: CDR1 SNHLY, CDR2 FYNNEI. The germline V and J ends were trimmed by 3 bases and 4 bases, with 15 bases remaining between them. This record belongs to a study of glioma-infiltrating T cells after dendritic cell vaccination. Primers: 60 V beta forward and 13 J beta reverse. The repertoire was sequenced with immunoSEQ multiplex PCR; TCRdb's copy has only in-frame clones and lacks some. This table holds tens of thousands of clones, 85% to 90% found once. The J gene is TRBJ1-1, the V gene TRBV2; TRBD1 might be the D (6 bases). The TCR was taken from a human donor with glioblastoma. The sequencing here drew on blood, taken before dendritic cell vaccination. CDR3 sequence: CASSEGLRGVTEAFF. The CDR3 coding sequence is TGTGCCAGCAGTGAGGGCCTCAGGGGTGTCACTGAAGCTTTCTTT. Looking up the rest from reference TRBV2 and TRBJ1-1 gives the full variable domain: EPEVTQTPSHQVTQMGQEVILRCVPISNHLYFYWYRQILGQKVEFLVSFYNNEISEKSEIFDDQFSVERPDGSNFTLKIRSTKLEDSAMYFCASSEGLRGVTEAFFGQGTRLTVV.